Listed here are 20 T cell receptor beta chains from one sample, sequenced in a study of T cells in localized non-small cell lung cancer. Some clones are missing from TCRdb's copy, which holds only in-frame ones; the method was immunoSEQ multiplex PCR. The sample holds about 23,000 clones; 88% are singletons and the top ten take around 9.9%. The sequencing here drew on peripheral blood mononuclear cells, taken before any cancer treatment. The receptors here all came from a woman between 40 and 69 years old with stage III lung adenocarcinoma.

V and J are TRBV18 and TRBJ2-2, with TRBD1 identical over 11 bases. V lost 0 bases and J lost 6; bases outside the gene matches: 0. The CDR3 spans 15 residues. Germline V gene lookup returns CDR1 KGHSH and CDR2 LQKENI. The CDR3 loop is CASSPPDRGPGELFF. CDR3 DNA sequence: TGTGCCAGCTCACCACCGGACAGGGGGCCCGGGGAGCTGTTTTTT. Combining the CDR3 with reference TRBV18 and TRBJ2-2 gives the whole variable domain NAGVMQNPRHLVRRRGQEARLRCSPMKGHSHVYWYRQLPEEGLKFMVYLQKENIIDESGMPKERFSAEFPKEGPSILRIQQVVRGDSAAYFCASSPPDRGPGELFFGEGSRLTVL.

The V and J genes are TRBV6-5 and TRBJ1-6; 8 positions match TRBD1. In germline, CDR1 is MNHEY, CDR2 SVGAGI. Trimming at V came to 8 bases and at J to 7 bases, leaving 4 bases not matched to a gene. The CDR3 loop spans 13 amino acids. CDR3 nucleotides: TGTGCCAGCCGGGGACAGGTGAATTCACCCCTCCACTTT. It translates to CASRGQVNSPLHF.

The DNA of the CDR3 is TGCAGCGGTCGTAGCGGGGGTACACAAGAGACCCAGTACTTC. Its protein product is CSGRSGGTQETQYF. The chain employs TRBV29-1 and TRBJ2-5; 9 bases map to TRBD2. J gave up 2 bases and V 7 bases, and 8 bases lay outside the gene matches. Germline CDR1 is SQVTM and CDR2 is ANQGSEA. The CDR3 is made up of 14 amino acids. The entire variable domain, with the rest obtained from reference TRBV29-1 and TRBJ2-5, is as follows: SAVISQKPSRDICQRGTSLTIQCQVDSQVTMMFWYRQQPGQSLTLIATANQGSEATYESGFVIDKFPISRPNLTFSTLTVSNMSPEDSSIYLCSGRSGGTQETQYFGPGTRLLVL.

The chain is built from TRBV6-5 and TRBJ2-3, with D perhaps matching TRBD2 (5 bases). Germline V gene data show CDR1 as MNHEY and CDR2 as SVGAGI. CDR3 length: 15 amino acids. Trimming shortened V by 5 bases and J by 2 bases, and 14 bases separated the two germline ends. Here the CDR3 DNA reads TGTGCCAGCAGTGCAGGAGGCTTTCCCACAGATACGCAGTATTTT. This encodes CASSAGGFPTDTQYF.

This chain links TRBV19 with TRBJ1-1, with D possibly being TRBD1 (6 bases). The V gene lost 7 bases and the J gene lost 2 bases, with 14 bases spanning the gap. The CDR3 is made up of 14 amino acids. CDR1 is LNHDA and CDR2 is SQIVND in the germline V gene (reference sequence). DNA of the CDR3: TGTGCCAGTACCATAGACAGGAAAAACACTGAAGCTTTCTTT. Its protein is CASTIDRKNTEAFF.

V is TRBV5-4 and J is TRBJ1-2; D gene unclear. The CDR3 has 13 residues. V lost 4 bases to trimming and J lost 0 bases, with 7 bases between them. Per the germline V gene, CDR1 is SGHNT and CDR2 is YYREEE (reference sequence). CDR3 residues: CASSSPTNYGYTF. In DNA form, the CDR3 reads TGTGCCAGCAGCAGCCCGACTAACTATGGCTACACCTTC.

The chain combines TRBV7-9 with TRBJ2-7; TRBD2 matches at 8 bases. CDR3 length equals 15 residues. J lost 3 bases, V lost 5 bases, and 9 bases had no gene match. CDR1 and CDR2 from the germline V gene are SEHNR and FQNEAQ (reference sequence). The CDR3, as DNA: TGTGCCAGCAGCCCAACTAGCGGAAAAAACTACGAGCAGTACTTC. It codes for CASSPTSGKNYEQYF.

The CDR3 protein is CASTPRDPGNYEQYF. CDR3 nucleotides: TGCGCCAGCACCCCCAGGGACCCAGGGAACTACGAGCAGTACTTC. This chain connects TRBV5-1 to TRBJ2-7; D is possibly TRBD1 or TRBD2 (5 bases each). Trimming stripped 6 bases from V and 3 bases from J, with 19 bases between. Germline CDR1 is SGHRS and CDR2 is YFSETQ. The CDR3 covers 15 residues.

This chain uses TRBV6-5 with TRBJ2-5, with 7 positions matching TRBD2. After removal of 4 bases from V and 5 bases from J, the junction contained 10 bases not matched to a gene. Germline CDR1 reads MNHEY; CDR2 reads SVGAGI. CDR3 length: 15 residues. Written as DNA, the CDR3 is TGTGCCAGCAGTTCCAGAGCGGGACTCGGGGAGACCCAGTACTTC. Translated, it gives CASSSRAGLGETQYF.

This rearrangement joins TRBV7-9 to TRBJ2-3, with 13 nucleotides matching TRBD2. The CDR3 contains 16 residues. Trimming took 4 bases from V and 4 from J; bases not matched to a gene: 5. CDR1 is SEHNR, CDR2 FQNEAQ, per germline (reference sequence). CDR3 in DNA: TGTGCCAGCAGCTGGACTAGCGGGAGAGGCGCAGATACGCAGTATTTT. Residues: CASSWTSGRGADTQYF.

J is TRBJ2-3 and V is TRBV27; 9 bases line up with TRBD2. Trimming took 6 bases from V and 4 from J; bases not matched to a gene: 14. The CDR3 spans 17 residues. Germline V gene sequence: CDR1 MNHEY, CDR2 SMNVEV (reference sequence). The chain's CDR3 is CASSPRGRGRAADTQYF. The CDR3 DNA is TGTGCCAGCAGCCCTCGTGGGCGCGGGAGGGCCGCAGATACGCAGTATTTT.

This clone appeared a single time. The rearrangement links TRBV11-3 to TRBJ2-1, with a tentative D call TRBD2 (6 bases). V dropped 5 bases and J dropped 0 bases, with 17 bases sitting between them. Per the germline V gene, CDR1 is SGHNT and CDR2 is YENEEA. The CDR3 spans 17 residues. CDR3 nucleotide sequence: TGTGCCAGCAGCCTGAGTAGCGCGGGAAGCTCCTACAATGAGCAGTTCTTC. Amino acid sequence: CASSLSSAGSSYNEQFF. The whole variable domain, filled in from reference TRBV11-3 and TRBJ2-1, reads EAGVVQSPRYKIIEKKQPVAFWCNPISGHNTLYWYLQNLGQGPELLIRYENEEAVDDSQLPKDRFSAERLKGVDSTLKIQPAELGDSAVYLCASSLSSAGSSYNEQFFGPGTRLTVL.

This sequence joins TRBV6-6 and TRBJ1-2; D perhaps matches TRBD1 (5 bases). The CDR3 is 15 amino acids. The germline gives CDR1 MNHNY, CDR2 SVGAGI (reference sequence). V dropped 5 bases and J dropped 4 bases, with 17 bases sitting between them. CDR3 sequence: CASSDPGGQGYGYTF. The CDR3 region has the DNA TGTGCCAGCAGTGACCCTGGCGGGCAGGGCTATGGCTACACCTTC.

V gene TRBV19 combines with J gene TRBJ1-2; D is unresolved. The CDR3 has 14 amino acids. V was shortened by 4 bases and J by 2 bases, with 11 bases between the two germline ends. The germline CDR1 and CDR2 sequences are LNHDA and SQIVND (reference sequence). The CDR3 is CASSTSVRNYGYTF. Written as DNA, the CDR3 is TGTGCCAGTAGTACGTCAGTAAGGAACTATGGCTACACCTTC.

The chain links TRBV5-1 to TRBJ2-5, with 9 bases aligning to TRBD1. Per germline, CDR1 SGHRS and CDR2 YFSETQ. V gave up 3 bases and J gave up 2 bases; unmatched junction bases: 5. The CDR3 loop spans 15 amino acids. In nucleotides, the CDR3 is TGCGCCAGCAGCTGGGACAGGGTAGGGCAAGAGACCCAGTACTTC. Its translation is CASSWDRVGQETQYF.

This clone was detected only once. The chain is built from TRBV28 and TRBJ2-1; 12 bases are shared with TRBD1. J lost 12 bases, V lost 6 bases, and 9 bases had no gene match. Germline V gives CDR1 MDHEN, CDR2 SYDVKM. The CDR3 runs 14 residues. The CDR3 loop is CASSAGTGGTRQFF. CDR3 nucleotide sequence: TGTGCCAGCAGCGCCGGGACAGGGGGCACGCGGCAGTTCTTC.

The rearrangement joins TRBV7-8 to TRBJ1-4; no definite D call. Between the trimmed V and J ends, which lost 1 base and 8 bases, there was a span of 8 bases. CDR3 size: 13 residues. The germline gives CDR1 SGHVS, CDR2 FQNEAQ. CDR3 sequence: CASSLGAIEKLFF. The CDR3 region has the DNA TGTGCCAGCAGCTTAGGGGCGATAGAAAAACTGTTTTTT.

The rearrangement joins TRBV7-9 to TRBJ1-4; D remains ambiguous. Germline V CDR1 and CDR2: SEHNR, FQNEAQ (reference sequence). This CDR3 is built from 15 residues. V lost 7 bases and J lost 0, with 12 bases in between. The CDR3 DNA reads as TGTGCCAGCACGGCGAGCGGTGCAACTAATGAAAAACTGTTTTTT. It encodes CASTASGATNEKLFF.

The DNA of the CDR3 is TGTGCCTGGAGTGTACGTGGGAGACGAGCTTTCTTT. This codes for CAWSVRGRRAFF. J is TRBJ1-1 and V is TRBV30; D gene unclear. The ends were cut back, 0 bases at V and 10 bases at J, with 12 bases in the middle. The CDR3 length is 12 residues. Germline lookup yields CDR1 GTSNPN and CDR2 SVGIG (reference sequence).

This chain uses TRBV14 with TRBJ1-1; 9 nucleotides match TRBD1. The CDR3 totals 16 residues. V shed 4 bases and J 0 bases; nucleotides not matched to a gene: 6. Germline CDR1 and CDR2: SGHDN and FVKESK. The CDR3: CASSRKGQGMNTEAFF. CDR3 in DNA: TGTGCCAGCAGCCGTAAGGGACAGGGAATGAACACTGAAGCTTTCTTT.